The 8 T cell receptor beta chains given below trace back to one sample, sequenced in a study of blood T cell repertoires in COVID-19 (dated by TCRdb to 2020 to 2022). Libraries were made using the immunoSEQ multiplex PCR assay. TCRdb limited this immuneACCESS table to in-frame rearrangements with V and J called. A share of clones is missing; checked studies link under half to unresolved V genes, and the rest is unexplained. The sample records hundreds of thousands of clones, 75% to 90% of which are singletons. The top ten clones comprise more than 1.4% of the sample. Sample: peripheral blood. These receptors were collected from a woman aged 25-40 years with active or convalescent COVID-19.

The J gene is TRBJ2-7, the V gene TRBV27, with a possible D match to TRBD1 (6 bases). This CDR3 spans 17 amino acids. Germline CDR1 MNHEY, CDR2 SMNVEV (reference sequence). V lost 4 bases and J lost 5, with 24 bases in between. The CDR3 loop reads CASSSGTKVAPFDEQYF. The CDR3 DNA reads as TGTGCCAGCAGTTCGGGGACAAAGGTCGCCCCCTTCGACGAGCAGTACTTC.

This chain links TRBV15 with TRBJ2-3; the D gene is possibly TRBD1 (5 bases). V was trimmed by 1 base and J by 2 bases, leaving 19 bases between them. Germline CDR1 and CDR2: LNHNV and YYDKDF (reference sequence). CDR3 length: 18 amino acids. In DNA form, the CDR3 reads TGTGCCACCAGCAGAGCGATCATGGCAGGGAAACACACAGATACGCAGTATTTT. Encoded protein: CATSRAIMAGKHTDTQYF.

The chain combines TRBV4-2 with TRBJ1-2; 8 nucleotides agree with TRBD1. Germline assignment: CDR1 LGHNA and CDR2 YNFKEQ. This CDR3 has 18 amino acids. V lost 0 bases and J lost 5; bases outside the gene matches: 14. The CDR3 bases are TGTGCCAGCAGCCAAGAGCAGGCAACTGGCAGGGGGCTATATGGCTACACCTTC. Amino acids: CASSQEQATGRGLYGYTF.

The rearrangement uses TRBV27 and TRBJ2-1, with TRBD2 matching over 8 bases. V trimming: 5 bases; J trimming: 0 bases; junction bases outside the gene matches: 6. Germline loops: CDR1 MNHEY, CDR2 SMNVEV (reference sequence). The CDR3 sequence is 16 residues long. CDR3 residues: CASSPPSGSSYNEQFF. DNA for the CDR3: TGTGCCAGCAGTCCTCCAAGCGGGAGCTCCTACAATGAGCAGTTCTTC.

This sequence joins TRBV29-1 and TRBJ2-1, with 9 nucleotides matching TRBD1. Trimming took 6 bases from V and 9 from J; bases not matched to a gene: 12. The CDR3 has 14 amino acids. Germline V lookup: CDR1 SQVTM, CDR2 ANQGSEA. CDR3 sequence (DNA): TGCAGCGTCCAATCCGGGACAGGGTGGAGTGAGCAGTTCTTC. This codes for CSVQSGTGWSEQFF.

The rearrangement joins TRBV5-1 to TRBJ1-1; D gene unclear. CDR3 length: 14 amino acids. Per germline, CDR1 SGHRS and CDR2 YFSETQ. V was cut by 1 base and J by 1 base, with 8 bases left in between. This CDR3 reads CASSLSGENTEAFF. In nucleotides, the CDR3 is TGCGCCAGCAGCTTGTCCGGGGAGAACACTGAAGCTTTCTTT.

The J gene is TRBJ2-3, the V gene TRBV2; D ambiguous. This CDR3 has 14 residues. Germline V gene lookup returns CDR1 SNHLY and CDR2 FYNNEI. V was pared by 5 bases and J by 0 bases, with 9 bases between. The DNA of the CDR3 is TGTGCCAGCAGTCACACAATAAGCACAGATACGCAGTATTTT. This encodes CASSHTISTDTQYF.

The rearrangement joins TRBV7-9 to TRBJ2-7, with D perhaps matching TRBD1 (6 bases). This CDR3 contains 13 residues. The germline V gene encodes CDR1 SEHNR and CDR2 FQNEAQ (reference sequence). The V end was cut by 4 bases, the J end by 1 base, with 8 bases between. The CDR3 DNA is TGTGCCAGCAGCTCAGGACAGTCCTACGAGCAGTACTTC. Translation gives CASSSGQSYEQYF.